This entry is about one TCR beta chain. This specimen belongs to a study of blood T cell repertoires in COVID-19. Study-wide context: The United States, Italy and Spain supplied acute and convalescent COVID-19 samples. From T cells, B-cell-depleted T cells, or PBMCs came the material, which was cDNA or gDNA.

Produced via immunoSEQ multiplex PCR; TCRdb's table is partial and in-frame only. The data show about 110,000 clones, 88% seen once. The V end lost 3 bases, the J end lost 5 bases, and 20 bases lay between the germline ends. The CDR3 is made up of 17 amino acids. CDR1 is KGHDR and CDR2 is SFDVKD in the germline V gene. The sequenced sample was peripheral blood. This TCR derives from a human donor in a cohort sampled during active COVID-19. The chain has TRBV24-1 and TRBJ2-3; tentative D call: TRBD2 (5 bases). The chain's CDR3 is CATSDGPGSPRGDTQYF. The CDR3 DNA reads as TGTGCCACCAGTGATGGACCGGGCTCCCCACGGGGAGATACGCAGTATTTT.